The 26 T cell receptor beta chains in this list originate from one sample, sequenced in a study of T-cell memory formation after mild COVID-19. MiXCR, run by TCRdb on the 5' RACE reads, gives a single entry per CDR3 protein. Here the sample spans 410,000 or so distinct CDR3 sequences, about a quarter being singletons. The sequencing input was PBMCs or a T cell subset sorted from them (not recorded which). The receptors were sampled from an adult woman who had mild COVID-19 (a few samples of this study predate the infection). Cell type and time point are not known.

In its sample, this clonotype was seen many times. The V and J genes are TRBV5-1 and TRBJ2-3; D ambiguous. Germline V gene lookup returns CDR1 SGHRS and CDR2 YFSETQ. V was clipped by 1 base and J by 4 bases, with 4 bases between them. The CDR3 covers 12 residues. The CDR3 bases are TGCGCCAGCAGCTTGTCGTCAGATACGCAGTATTTT. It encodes CASSLSSDTQYF.

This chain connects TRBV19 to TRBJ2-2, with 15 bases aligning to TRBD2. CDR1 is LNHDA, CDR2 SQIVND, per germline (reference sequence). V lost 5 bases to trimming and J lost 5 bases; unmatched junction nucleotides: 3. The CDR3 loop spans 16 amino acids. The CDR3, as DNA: TGTGCCAGTAGTCCAGGGACTAGCGGGAGGACCGGGGAGCTGTTTTTT. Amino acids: CASSPGTSGRTGELFF.

CDR3: CASSVRRGGTDTQYF. As DNA, the CDR3 is TGTGCCAGCAGCGTAAGGCGGGGGGGCACAGATACGCAGTATTTT. V and J are TRBV9 and TRBJ2-3; 8 bases map to TRBD2. J lost 1 base, V lost 1 base, and 2 bases had no gene match. This CDR3 is 15 amino acids long. From germline, CDR1 is SGDLS and CDR2 YYNGEE.

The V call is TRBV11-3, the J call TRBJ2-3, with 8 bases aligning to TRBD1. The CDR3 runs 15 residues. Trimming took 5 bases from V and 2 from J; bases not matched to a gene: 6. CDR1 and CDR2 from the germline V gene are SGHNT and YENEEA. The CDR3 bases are TGTGCCAGCAGCCTCGGACAGGGCCTCACAGATACGCAGTATTTT. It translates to CASSLGQGLTDTQYF.

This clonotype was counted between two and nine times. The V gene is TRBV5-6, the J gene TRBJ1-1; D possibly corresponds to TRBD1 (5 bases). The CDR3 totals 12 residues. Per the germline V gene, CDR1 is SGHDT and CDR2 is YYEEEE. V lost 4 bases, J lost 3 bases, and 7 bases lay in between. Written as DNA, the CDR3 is TGTGCCAGCAGCATGGGGGACACTGAAGCTTTCTTT. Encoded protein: CASSMGDTEAFF.

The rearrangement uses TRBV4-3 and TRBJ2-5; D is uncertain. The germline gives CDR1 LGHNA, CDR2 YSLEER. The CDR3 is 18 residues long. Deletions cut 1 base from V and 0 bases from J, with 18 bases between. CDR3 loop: CASSQVAVVVLDQETQYF. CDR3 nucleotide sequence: TGCGCCAGCAGCCAAGTCGCTGTGGTTGTTTTGGACCAAGAGACCCAGTACTTC.

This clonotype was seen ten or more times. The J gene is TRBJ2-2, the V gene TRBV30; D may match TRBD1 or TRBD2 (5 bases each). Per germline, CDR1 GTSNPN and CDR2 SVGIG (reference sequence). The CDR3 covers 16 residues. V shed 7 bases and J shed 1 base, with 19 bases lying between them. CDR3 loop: CALLLGTEMNTGELFF. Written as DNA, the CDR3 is TGTGCCTTACTGTTAGGGACGGAGATGAACACCGGGGAGCTGTTTTTT.

CDR3 protein: CSVHRAQETQYF. CDR3 nucleotides: TGCAGCGTTCACCGGGCACAAGAGACCCAGTACTTC. The chain couples TRBV29-1 to TRBJ2-5, with D uncertain. V lost 5 bases and J lost 2, with 9 bases in between. The CDR3 is 12 residues long. The germline V gene has CDR1 SQVTM and CDR2 ANQGSEA.

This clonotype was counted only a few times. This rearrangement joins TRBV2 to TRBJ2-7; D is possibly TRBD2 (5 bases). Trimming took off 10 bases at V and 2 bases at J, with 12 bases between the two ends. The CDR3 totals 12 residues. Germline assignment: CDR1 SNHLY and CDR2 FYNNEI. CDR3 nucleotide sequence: TGTGCCACCCGAGGAGGTACCTACGAGCAGTACTTC. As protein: CATRGGTYEQYF. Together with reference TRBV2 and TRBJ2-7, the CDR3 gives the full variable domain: EPEVTQTPSHQVTQMGQEVILRCVPISNHLYFYWYRQILGQKVEFLVSFYNNEISEKSEIFDDQFSVERPDGSNFTLKIRSTKLEDSAMYFCATRGGTYEQYFGPGTRLTVT.

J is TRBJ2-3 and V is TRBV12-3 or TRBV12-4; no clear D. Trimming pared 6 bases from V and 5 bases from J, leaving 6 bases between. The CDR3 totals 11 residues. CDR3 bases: TGTGCCAGCAGGTCTGGAGATACGCAGTATTTT. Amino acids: CASRSGDTQYF.

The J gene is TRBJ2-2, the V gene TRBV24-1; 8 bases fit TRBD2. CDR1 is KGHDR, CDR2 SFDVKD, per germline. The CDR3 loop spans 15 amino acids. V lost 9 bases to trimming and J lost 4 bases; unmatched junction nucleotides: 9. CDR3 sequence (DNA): TGTGCCACCTCCGCGGGGGGTTCGGGCACCGGGGAGCTGTTTTTT. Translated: CATSAGGSGTGELFF.

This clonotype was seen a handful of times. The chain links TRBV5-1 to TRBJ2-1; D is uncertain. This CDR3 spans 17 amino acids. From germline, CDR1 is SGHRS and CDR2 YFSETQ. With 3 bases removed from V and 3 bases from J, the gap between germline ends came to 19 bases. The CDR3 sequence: CASSSPPGPRNYNEQFF. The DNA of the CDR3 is TGCGCCAGCAGCTCACCACCCGGGCCCAGAAACTACAATGAGCAGTTCTTC.

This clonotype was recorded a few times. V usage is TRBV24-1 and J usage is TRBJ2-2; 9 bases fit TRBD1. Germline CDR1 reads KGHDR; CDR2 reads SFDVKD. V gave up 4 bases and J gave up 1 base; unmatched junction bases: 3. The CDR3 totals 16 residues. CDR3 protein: CATSDPGQGNTGELFF. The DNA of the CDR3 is TGTGCCACCAGTGACCCGGGACAGGGGAACACCGGGGAGCTGTTTTTT.

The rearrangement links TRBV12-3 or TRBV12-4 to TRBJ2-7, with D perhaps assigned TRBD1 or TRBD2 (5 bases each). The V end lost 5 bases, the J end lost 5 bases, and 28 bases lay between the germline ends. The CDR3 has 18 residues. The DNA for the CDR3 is TGTGCCAGCAGTCCACTAGTGCAACTCGCATTTAGGGGAAACGAGCAGTACTTC. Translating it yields CASSPLVQLAFRGNEQYF.

The CDR3 spells CATSRVLRTSGHNEQFF. In DNA form, the CDR3 reads TGTGCCACCAGCAGAGTCCTCCGGACTAGCGGACACAATGAGCAGTTCTTC. V usage is TRBV15 and J usage is TRBJ2-1; 10 positions match TRBD2. Per the germline V gene, CDR1 is LNHNV and CDR2 is YYDKDF (reference sequence). V lost 1 base, J lost 5 bases, and 8 bases stayed unmatched. The CDR3 extends over 17 amino acids.

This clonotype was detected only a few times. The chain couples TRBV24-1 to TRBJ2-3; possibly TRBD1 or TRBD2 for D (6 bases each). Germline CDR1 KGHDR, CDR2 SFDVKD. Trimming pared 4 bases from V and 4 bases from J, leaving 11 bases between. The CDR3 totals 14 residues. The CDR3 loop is CATSDRRGSDTQYF. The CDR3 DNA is TGTGCCACCAGTGACCGGAGGGGGTCAGATACGCAGTATTTT.

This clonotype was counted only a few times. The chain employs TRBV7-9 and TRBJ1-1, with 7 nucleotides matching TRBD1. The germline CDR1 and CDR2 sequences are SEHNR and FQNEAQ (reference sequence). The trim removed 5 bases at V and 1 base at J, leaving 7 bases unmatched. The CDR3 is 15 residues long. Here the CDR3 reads CASSIPTGSNTEAFF. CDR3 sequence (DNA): TGTGCCAGCAGCATTCCGACAGGGTCGAACACTGAAGCTTTCTTT.

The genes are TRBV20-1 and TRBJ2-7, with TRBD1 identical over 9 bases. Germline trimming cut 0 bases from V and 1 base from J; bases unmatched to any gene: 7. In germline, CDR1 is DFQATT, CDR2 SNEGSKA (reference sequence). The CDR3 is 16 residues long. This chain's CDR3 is CSAREAPGQGSYEQYF. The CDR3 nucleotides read TGCAGTGCTAGAGAGGCCCCGGGACAGGGATCCTACGAGCAGTACTTC.

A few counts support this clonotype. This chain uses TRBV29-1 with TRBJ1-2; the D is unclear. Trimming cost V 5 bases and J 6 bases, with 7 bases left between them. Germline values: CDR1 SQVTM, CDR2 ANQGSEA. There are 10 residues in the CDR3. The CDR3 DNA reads TGCAGCGTTTTTAGGGATGGCTACACCTTC. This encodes CSVFRDGYTF.

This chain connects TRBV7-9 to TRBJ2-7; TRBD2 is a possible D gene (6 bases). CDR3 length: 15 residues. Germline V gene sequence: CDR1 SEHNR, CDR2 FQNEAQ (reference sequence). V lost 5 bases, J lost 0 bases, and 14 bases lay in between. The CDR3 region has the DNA TGTGCCAGCAGCCCGACTCTAGCGTCCTCCTACGAGCAGTACTTC. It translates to CASSPTLASSYEQYF.

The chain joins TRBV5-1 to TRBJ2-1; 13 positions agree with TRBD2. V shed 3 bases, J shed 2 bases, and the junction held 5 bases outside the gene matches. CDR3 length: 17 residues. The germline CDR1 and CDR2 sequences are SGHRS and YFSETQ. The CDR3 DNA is TGCGCCAGCAGCTGGACTAGCGGGGGCCCACCCTACAATGAGCAGTTCTTC. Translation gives CASSWTSGGPPYNEQFF.

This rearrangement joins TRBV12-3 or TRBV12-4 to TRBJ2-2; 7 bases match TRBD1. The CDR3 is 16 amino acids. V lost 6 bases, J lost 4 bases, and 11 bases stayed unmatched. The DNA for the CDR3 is TGTGCCAGCAGCCTTACAGGGGTACCCACCACCGGGGAGCTGTTTTTT. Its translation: CASSLTGVPTTGELFF.

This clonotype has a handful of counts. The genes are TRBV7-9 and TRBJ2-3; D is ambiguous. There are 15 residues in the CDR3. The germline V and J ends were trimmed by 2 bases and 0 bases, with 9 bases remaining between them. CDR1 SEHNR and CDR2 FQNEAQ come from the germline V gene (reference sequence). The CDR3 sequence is CASSLNEASTDTQYF. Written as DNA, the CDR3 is TGTGCCAGCAGCTTAAACGAGGCTAGCACAGATACGCAGTATTTT.

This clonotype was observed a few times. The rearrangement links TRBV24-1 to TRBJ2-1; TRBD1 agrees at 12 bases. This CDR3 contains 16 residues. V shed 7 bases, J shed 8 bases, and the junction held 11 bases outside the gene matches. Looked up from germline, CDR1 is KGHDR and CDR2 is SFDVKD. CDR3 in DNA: TGTGCCACCAGACCTTCCGGGACAGGGGGCAGGGATGAGCAGTTCTTC. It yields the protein CATRPSGTGGRDEQFF.

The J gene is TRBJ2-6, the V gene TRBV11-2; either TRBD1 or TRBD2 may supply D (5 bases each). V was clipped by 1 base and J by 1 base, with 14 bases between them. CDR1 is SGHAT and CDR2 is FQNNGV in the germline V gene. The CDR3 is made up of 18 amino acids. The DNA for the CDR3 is TGTGCCAGCAGCTTAGTGTTCCTTTGGGGGTCTGGGGCCAACGTCCTGACTTTC. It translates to CASSLVFLWGSGANVLTF.

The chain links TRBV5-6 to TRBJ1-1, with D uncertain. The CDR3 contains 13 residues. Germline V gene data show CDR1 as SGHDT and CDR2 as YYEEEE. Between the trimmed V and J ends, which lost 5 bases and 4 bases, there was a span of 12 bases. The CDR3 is CASRAPSGTEAFF. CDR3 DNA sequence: TGTGCCAGCAGGGCCCCATCGGGCACTGAAGCTTTCTTT. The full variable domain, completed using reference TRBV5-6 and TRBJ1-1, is DAGVTQSPTHLIKTRGQQVTLRCSPKSGHDTVSWYQQALGQGPQFIFQYYEEEERQRGNFPDRFSGHQFPNYSSELNVNALLLGDSALYLCASRAPSGTEAFFGQGTRLTVV.